The clone carrying this TCR beta chain was counted only a few times. Its specificity is not known. This sample was included in a study of T cell repertoires in cytomegalovirus infection. In the study overall: Matching HLA type, along with CMV infection, was indicated by public TCR beta signatures. Study-wide results and limits: Dominating the ex vivo response were TCR beta clonotypes that were CMV-specific and HLA-C-restricted.

The length of the CDR3 is 14 residues. The germline V gene has CDR1 DFQATT and CDR2 SNEGSKA (reference sequence). V shed 5 bases and J 0 bases; nucleotides not matched to a gene: 4. TCRdb re-derived calls from the reads in MiXCR, one entry per CDR3 protein. The repertoire consists of some 600,000 distinct CDR3 sequences, with roughly 26% occurring once and the leading ten covering under 8.5%. The chain uses TRBV20-1 and TRBJ2-1; TRBD2 agrees at 7 bases. Input material: CD8+ T cells from PBMCs. This sequence originates from a human donor in good health (CMV status not recorded). Some clones in this sample may be carry-over from other donors' samples. The CDR3, as DNA: TGCAGTGCTCATACTAGCGTCTCCTACAATGAGCAGTTCTTC. This gives the protein CSAHTSVSYNEQFF.